This T cell receptor (beta chain) was captured by sequencing in a study of graft-versus-host responses after intestinal transplantation. For the study at large: Induction with anti-thymocyte globulin, then tacrolimus and steroids for approximately three years, was given to all recipients. The study's findings and limits: Early post-transplant HvG declines tracked with peak circulating GvH clone levels. GvH clones were identified in recipient marrow, with some first appearing in ileum or blood. Graft-donor T cell macrochimerism in patients accompanied high graft-versus-host to host-versus-graft clonal ratios in allografts.

Details on this clone: The antigen is unknown.

The protocol was immunoSEQ multiplex PCR, while the TCRdb copy is restricted to in-frame clones and leaves out a portion. This table has tens of thousands of clones, approximately 90% appearing once. The germline V gene encodes CDR1 GTSNPN and CDR2 SVGIG (reference sequence). Deletions cut 4 bases from V and 0 bases from J, with 9 bases between. The length of the CDR3 is 13 residues. This TCR derives from a human patient who received an intestinal transplant, so some T cells may come from the graft donor. Material: PBMCs, obtained 98 days after intestinal transplantation. The rearrangement joins TRBV30 to TRBJ1-1; D not certain. The CDR3 DNA reads as TGTGCCTGGACCTCGGGATTGAACACTGAAGCTTTCTTT. This encodes CAWTSGLNTEAFF.